This is a list of T cell receptor beta chains from one sample in a study of molecular identifiers for immune sequencing clone quantification. MiXCR, applied by TCRdb to the PCR reads, yields one record per CDR3 protein. Among 40,000 to 65,000 distinct CDR3 sequences listed, 36% were seen once. Material for sequencing was naive CD8+ T cells from blood, with Jurkat cell RNA spiked in. These receptors all stem from a human donor in good health. Some libraries in this study had Jurkat cell RNA spiked in. Both conserved end residues are part of each CDR3. Each record gives: V gene, clone size, D gene, J gene, CDR3 protein, CDR3 DNA. The D gene is left open where the match is weak. Part of the rows lack a size; the others show once, few, many or a class for expanded clones.

v_call: TRBV2
clone_size: few
d_call: -
j_call: TRBJ2-1
cdr3_aa: CASSEGRGDEQFF
cdr3_nt: TGTGCCAGCAGTGAGGGCAGGGGCGATGAGCAGTTCTTC

v_call: TRBV4-3
clone_size: few
d_call: TRBD2
j_call: TRBJ2-3
cdr3_aa: CASSQDSSGRITDTQYF
cdr3_nt: TGCGCCAGCAGCCAAGATTCTAGCGGGAGGATCACAGATACGCAGTATTTT

v_call: TRBV12-3/TRBV12-4
clone_size: -
d_call: TRBD1
j_call: TRBJ2-7
cdr3_aa: CASSFGTGQYEQYF
cdr3_nt: TGTGCCAGCAGTTTTGGGACAGGGCAGTACGAGCAGTACTTC

v_call: TRBV27
clone_size: few
d_call: -
j_call: TRBJ2-3
cdr3_aa: CASSRDVNTQYF
cdr3_nt: TGTGCCAGCAGCCGGGACGTAAATACGCAGTATTTT

v_call: TRBV12-3/TRBV12-4
clone_size: many
d_call: -
j_call: TRBJ2-3
cdr3_aa: CASSLWLAQSTDTQYF
cdr3_nt: TGTGCCAGCAGTTTGTGGCTAGCGCAAAGCACAGATACGCAGTATTTT

v_call: TRBV6-4
clone_size: few
d_call: -
j_call: TRBJ2-7
cdr3_aa: CASSDTGTAIIPEQYF
cdr3_nt: TGTGCCAGCAGTGATACCGGGACGGCAATTATACCCGAGCAGTACTTC

v_call: TRBV29-1
clone_size: many
d_call: -
j_call: TRBJ2-3
cdr3_aa: CSVEEGGTPGATDTQYF
cdr3_nt: TGCAGCGTTGAAGAAGGAGGCACCCCGGGGGCCACAGATACGCAGTATTTT

v_call: TRBV28
clone_size: few
d_call: -
j_call: TRBJ2-3
cdr3_aa: CASSLSWDGGRTQYF
cdr3_nt: TGTGCCAGCAGTCTCTCCTGGGACGGGGGCCGTACGCAGTATTTT

v_call: TRBV6-5
clone_size: once
d_call: -
j_call: TRBJ2-1
cdr3_aa: CAAALGGRNEQVF
cdr3_nt: TGTGCCGCCGCTCTAGGGGGGAGGAATGAGCAGGTCTTC

v_call: TRBV2
clone_size: -
d_call: -
j_call: TRBJ2-1
cdr3_aa: CASTEGGPSPYNEQFF
cdr3_nt: TGTGCCAGCACCGAGGGGGGCCCAAGCCCCTACAATGAGCAGTTCTTC

v_call: TRBV11-2
clone_size: -
d_call: TRBD1
j_call: TRBJ2-3
cdr3_aa: CASSLTPHRDRTATDTQNF
cdr3_nt: TGTGCCAGCAGCTTAACACCGCACCGGGACAGGACGGCCACAGATACGCAGAATTTT

v_call: TRBV2
clone_size: -
d_call: -
j_call: TRBJ2-7
cdr3_aa: CATGRTTYEQYF
cdr3_nt: TGTGCCACCGGACGTACGACCTACGAGCAGTACTTC

v_call: TRBV6-1
clone_size: many
d_call: -
j_call: TRBJ2-5
cdr3_aa: CASRDPQDSQETQYF
cdr3_nt: TGTGCCAGCAGGGACCCACAGGACAGCCAAGAGACCCAGTACTTC

v_call: TRBV19
clone_size: -
d_call: TRBD2
j_call: TRBJ2-1
cdr3_aa: CASSSSSGPYNEQFF
cdr3_nt: TGTGCCAGTAGTAGCTCTAGCGGGCCCTACAATGAGCAGTTCTTC

v_call: TRBV3-1
clone_size: -
d_call: -
j_call: TRBJ1-4
cdr3_aa: CASSQDFGIGVDHGILFF
cdr3_nt: TGTGCCAGCAGCCAAGACTTCGGGATCGGGGTGGACCACGGAATACTGTTTTTT

v_call: TRBV20-1
clone_size: many
d_call: TRBD2
j_call: TRBJ2-1
cdr3_aa: CSARDLAGGGEQFF
cdr3_nt: TGCAGTGCTAGAGATTTAGCGGGAGGCGGTGAGCAGTTCTTC

v_call: TRBV5-1
clone_size: few
d_call: TRBD1
j_call: TRBJ2-1
cdr3_aa: CASSWGTGGLEQFF
cdr3_nt: TGCGCCAGCAGCTGGGGGACAGGGGGTCTTGAGCAGTTCTTC

v_call: TRBV5-3
clone_size: -
d_call: -
j_call: TRBJ2-1
cdr3_aa: CASSFIAGKRNEQFF
cdr3_nt: TGTGCCAGCAGCTTCATTGCAGGGAAACGCAATGAGCAGTTCTTC

v_call: TRBV28
clone_size: -
d_call: -
j_call: TRBJ1-5
cdr3_aa: CASSLWGQGQNNQPQHF
cdr3_nt: TGTGCCAGCAGTTTATGGGGGCAGGGACAAAACAATCAGCCCCAGCATTTT

v_call: TRBV7-9
clone_size: -
d_call: TRBD2
j_call: TRBJ2-7
cdr3_aa: CASSLSRLAGGGAQYF
cdr3_nt: TGTGCCAGCAGCTTGAGTAGACTAGCGGGAGGAGGGGCGCAGTACTTC

v_call: TRBV28
clone_size: few
d_call: -
j_call: TRBJ2-4
cdr3_aa: CASSLPGTLAKNIQYF
cdr3_nt: TGTGCCAGCAGTTTACCCGGGACCCTAGCCAAAAACATTCAGTACTTC

v_call: TRBV7-2
clone_size: many
d_call: -
j_call: TRBJ2-1
cdr3_aa: CASSSSSSSYNEQFF
cdr3_nt: TGTGCCAGCAGCTCGTCATCCAGCTCCTACAATGAGCAGTTCTTC

v_call: TRBV5-1
clone_size: few
d_call: -
j_call: TRBJ2-7
cdr3_aa: CASTTIGGGEQYF
cdr3_nt: TGCGCCAGCACCACTATCGGGGGCGGCGAGCAGTACTTC

v_call: TRBV4-2
clone_size: -
d_call: -
j_call: TRBJ1-1
cdr3_aa: CASSRARMNTEAFF
cdr3_nt: TGTGCCAGCAGCCGAGCTCGGATGAACACTGAAGCTTTCTTT

v_call: TRBV28
clone_size: few
d_call: -
j_call: TRBJ2-5
cdr3_aa: CASSFFGTQETQYF
cdr3_nt: TGTGCCAGCAGTTTTTTCGGGACCCAAGAGACCCAGTACTTC

v_call: TRBV11-2
clone_size: -
d_call: -
j_call: TRBJ2-1
cdr3_aa: CASSADYNEQFF
cdr3_nt: TGTGCCAGCAGCGCGGACTACAATGAGCAGTTCTTC

v_call: TRBV7-6
clone_size: -
d_call: -
j_call: TRBJ1-1
cdr3_aa: CASSLNRNTEAFF
cdr3_nt: TGTGCCAGCAGCCTAAACAGAAACACTGAAGCTTTCTTT

v_call: TRBV4-2
clone_size: few
d_call: -
j_call: TRBJ1-3
cdr3_aa: CASSQDRLPENSGNTIYF
cdr3_nt: TGTGCCAGCAGCCAAGATCGGTTGCCCGAAAACTCTGGAAACACCATATATTTT

v_call: TRBV20-1
clone_size: -
d_call: TRBD1
j_call: TRBJ2-7
cdr3_aa: CSASSSDRDFYEQYF
cdr3_nt: TGCAGTGCTAGTTCTTCGGACAGGGATTTTTACGAGCAGTACTTC

v_call: TRBV18
clone_size: -
d_call: -
j_call: TRBJ1-1
cdr3_aa: CASSLRGNEAFF
cdr3_nt: TGTGCCAGCTCTCTCAGGGGAAATGAAGCTTTCTTT

v_call: TRBV27
clone_size: -
d_call: -
j_call: TRBJ2-7
cdr3_aa: CASSIGSEQYF
cdr3_nt: TGTGCCAGCAGTATCGGTAGCGAGCAGTACTTC

v_call: TRBV6-2/TRBV6-3
clone_size: many
d_call: -
j_call: TRBJ2-2
cdr3_aa: CASKDRLAGELFF
cdr3_nt: TGTGCCAGCAAAGACAGATTAGCCGGGGAGCTGTTTTTT

v_call: TRBV11-2
clone_size: -
d_call: -
j_call: TRBJ2-7
cdr3_aa: CASTDQGRELGQYF
cdr3_nt: TGTGCCAGCACGGATCAGGGGAGGGAGCTTGGGCAGTACTTC

v_call: TRBV10-3
clone_size: few
d_call: -
j_call: TRBJ1-5
cdr3_aa: CAISEVGAGAQHF
cdr3_nt: TGTGCCATCAGTGAGGTTGGGGCCGGGGCCCAGCATTTT

v_call: TRBV20-1
clone_size: -
d_call: -
j_call: TRBJ2-2
cdr3_aa: CSATLSEPSTGELFF
cdr3_nt: TGCAGTGCTACCCTTAGCGAACCGAGCACCGGGGAGCTGTTTTTT

v_call: TRBV27
clone_size: -
d_call: -
j_call: TRBJ2-1
cdr3_aa: CASSLGGRQQFF
cdr3_nt: TGTGCCAGCAGTTTAGGGGGCCGACAGCAGTTCTTC

v_call: TRBV6-2/TRBV6-3
clone_size: -
d_call: TRBD1
j_call: TRBJ2-6
cdr3_aa: CASSGTGVPRSGANVLTF
cdr3_nt: TGTGCCAGCAGTGGGACAGGGGTCCCACGCTCTGGGGCCAACGTCCTGACTTTC

v_call: TRBV20-1
clone_size: many
d_call: TRBD1
j_call: TRBJ2-7
cdr3_aa: CSASGQGAYEQYF
cdr3_nt: TGCAGTGCTTCCGGACAGGGGGCTTACGAGCAGTACTTC

v_call: TRBV9
clone_size: many
d_call: TRBD1
j_call: TRBJ1-1
cdr3_aa: CASSTSGGTEAFF
cdr3_nt: TGTGCCAGCAGCACATCAGGGGGCACTGAAGCTTTCTTT

v_call: TRBV2
clone_size: medium-sized
d_call: TRBD2
j_call: TRBJ2-7
cdr3_aa: CASLAEEYEQYF
cdr3_nt: TGTGCCAGTCTAGCGGAAGAGTACGAGCAGTACTTC

v_call: TRBV28
clone_size: -
d_call: -
j_call: TRBJ2-5
cdr3_aa: CASSIYIPPGETQYF
cdr3_nt: TGTGCCAGCAGTATATATATCCCCCCGGGGGAGACCCAGTACTTC

v_call: TRBV12-3/TRBV12-4
clone_size: -
d_call: -
j_call: TRBJ1-2
cdr3_aa: CASSLRQYYGYTF
cdr3_nt: TGTGCCAGCAGTTTAAGACAGTACTATGGCTACACCTTC

v_call: TRBV20-1
clone_size: many
d_call: TRBD2
j_call: TRBJ2-7
cdr3_aa: CSAHRLAGNYEQYF
cdr3_nt: TGCAGTGCTCATCGACTAGCGGGGAACTACGAGCAGTACTTC

v_call: TRBV7-9
clone_size: few
d_call: -
j_call: TRBJ1-6
cdr3_aa: CASSLIGVGSPLHF
cdr3_nt: TGTGCCAGCAGCTTAATAGGGGTGGGTTCACCCCTCCACTTT

v_call: TRBV4-3
clone_size: -
d_call: TRBD1
j_call: TRBJ2-3
cdr3_aa: CASSLGQGVQDTQYF
cdr3_nt: TGCGCCAGCAGCCTGGGACAGGGGGTTCAAGATACGCAGTATTTT

v_call: TRBV13
clone_size: many
d_call: -
j_call: TRBJ2-5
cdr3_aa: CASSRGSGAKSLF
cdr3_nt: TGTGCCAGCAGCCGAGGCTCAGGGGCTAAGAGCCTCTTC

v_call: TRBV24-1
clone_size: -
d_call: TRBD2
j_call: TRBJ2-5
cdr3_aa: CATSDLGGGGETQYF
cdr3_nt: TGTGCCACCAGTGATTTGGGCGGGGGAGGAGAGACCCAGTACTTC

v_call: TRBV15
clone_size: few
d_call: -
j_call: TRBJ1-1
cdr3_aa: CATSRDRGSVAFF
cdr3_nt: TGTGCCACCAGCAGAGATCGTGGGAGTGTTGCTTTCTTT

v_call: TRBV7-8
clone_size: many
d_call: TRBD2
j_call: TRBJ2-3
cdr3_aa: CASSSSGGGTQYF
cdr3_nt: TGTGCCAGCAGCTCCAGCGGGGGGGGCACGCAGTATTTT

v_call: TRBV4-2
clone_size: -
d_call: -
j_call: TRBJ1-1
cdr3_aa: CASSRRMNTEAFF
cdr3_nt: TGTGCCAGCAGCAGACGGATGAACACTGAAGCTTTCTTT

v_call: TRBV9
clone_size: many
d_call: -
j_call: TRBJ1-1
cdr3_aa: CASSPRGDDTEAFF
cdr3_nt: TGTGCCAGCAGCCCACGGGGGGACGATACTGAAGCTTTCTTT

v_call: TRBV7-8
clone_size: -
d_call: -
j_call: TRBJ1-4
cdr3_aa: CASSFTGTPNEKLFF
cdr3_nt: TGTGCCAGCAGCTTTACCGGGACCCCTAATGAAAAACTGTTTTTT

v_call: TRBV7-9
clone_size: -
d_call: TRBD1
j_call: TRBJ1-4
cdr3_aa: CASSSPPGQDEKLIF
cdr3_nt: TGTGCCAGCAGCTCACCCCCAGGACAGGATGAAAAACTGATTTTT

v_call: TRBV28
clone_size: many
d_call: TRBD2
j_call: TRBJ2-7
cdr3_aa: CASSFSRTSEWEQYF
cdr3_nt: TGTGCCAGCAGTTTTTCCAGGACTAGTGAGTGGGAGCAGTACTTC

v_call: TRBV20-1
clone_size: few
d_call: -
j_call: TRBJ2-2
cdr3_aa: CSPREYDTGELFF
cdr3_nt: TGCAGTCCCCGGGAGTACGACACCGGGGAGCTGTTTTTT

v_call: TRBV18
clone_size: few
d_call: TRBD2
j_call: TRBJ2-1
cdr3_aa: CASSPSNSGVYNEQFF
cdr3_nt: TGTGCCAGCTCACCATCTAATAGCGGGGTATACAATGAGCAGTTCTTC

v_call: TRBV6-1
clone_size: -
d_call: TRBD1
j_call: TRBJ1-1
cdr3_aa: CASRTGEVNTEAFF
cdr3_nt: TGTGCCAGCAGGACAGGGGAGGTGAACACTGAAGCTTTCTTT